Listed below are T cell receptor beta chains from one sample, sequenced in a study of OX40 agonist ivuxolimab in advanced cancers. Produced via immunoSEQ multiplex PCR; TCRdb's table is partial and in-frame only. Here the sample spans approximately 15,000 clones, approximately 77% being singletons. Material: CD4+ or CD8+ T cells sorted from blood, obtained in a trial of the OX40 agonist ivuxolimab. All receptors come from an adult with an advanced solid tumor such as melanoma, head and neck, liver or kidney cancer. Both conserved end residues are part of each CDR3. D genes are given only for firm matches. Some rows mark clone size as missing; the rest say once, few, many or name a class of expanded clone.

>TRBJ1-3|once|TRBV28|.
CASLWRGPIPPGNTIYF
TGTGCCAGCCTTTGGCGGGGACCCATCCCTCCTGGAAACACCATATATTTT
>TRBJ2-7|.|TRBV27|TRBD2
CASSLLAGGTYEQYF
TGTGCCAGCAGTTTATTAGCGGGAGGTACCTACGAGCAGTACTTC
>TRBJ2-2|.|TRBV5-1|TRBD1
CASSYGTGLSGELFF
TGCGCCAGCAGCTACGGGACAGGCCTCTCCGGGGAGCTGTTTTTT
>TRBJ2-3|.|TRBV4-3|.
CASSQISSGITDTQYF
TGCGCCAGCAGCCAGATATCAAGTGGTATTACAGATACGCAGTATTTT
>TRBJ1-2|.|TRBV14|.
CASTQTHGGGDGGYTF
TGTGCCAGCACCCAGACGCACGGGGGCGGTGATGGAGGCTACACCTTC
>TRBJ1-1|.|TRBV5-5|.
CASSLAYRQSTEAFF
TGTGCCAGCAGCTTGGCCTATCGACAGTCCACTGAAGCTTTCTTT
>TRBJ1-2|.|TRBV28|TRBD1
CASSLLTFGTVLDGYTF
TGTGCCAGCAGTTTATTAACGTTCGGGACAGTTCTGGATGGCTACACCTTC
>TRBJ2-3|.|TRBV5-6|.
CASSQVDTQYF
TGTGCCAGCAGCCAGGTGGATACGCAGTATTTT
>TRBJ2-7|large|TRBV9|TRBD2
CASSVGSASGYEQYF
TGTGCCAGCAGCGTAGGGAGTGCTAGCGGCTACGAGCAGTACTTC
>TRBJ2-1|.|TRBV7-9|TRBD2
CASSSTLSGSSYNEQFF
TGTGCCAGCAGCTCCACATTAAGCGGGAGCTCCTACAATGAGCAGTTCTTC
>TRBJ2-7|.|TRBV28|.
CASSSPPRGYEQYF
TGTGCCAGCAGTTCCCCTCCACGGGGCTACGAGCAGTACTTC
>TRBJ2-7|.|TRBV5-4|TRBD1
CASSLAEQGYYEQYF
TGTGCCAGCAGCTTGGCCGAACAGGGGTACTACGAGCAGTACTTC
>TRBJ2-3|.|TRBV5-6|.
CASSLSGRDTDTQYF
TGTGCCAGCAGCTTGTCGGGCAGGGATACAGATACGCAGTATTTT
>TRBJ1-2|.|TRBV13|TRBD1
CASSSLTDRADYGYTF
TGTGCCAGCAGCTCTCTCACCGACAGGGCGGACTATGGCTACACCTTC
>TRBJ1-1|.|TRBV5-8|.
CASSLGGNTEAFF
TGTGCCAGCAGCTTGGGGGGGAACACTGAAGCTTTCTTT
>TRBJ1-5|.|TRBV5-6|.
CASSFGQNQPQHF
TGTGCCAGCAGCTTCGGACAGAATCAGCCCCAGCATTTT
>TRBJ2-1|.|TRBV28|TRBD2
CASSFPPSGTYNEQFF
TGTGCCAGCAGTTTCCCTCCGAGCGGGACCTACAATGAGCAGTTCTTC
>TRBJ2-1|once|TRBV5-1|TRBD2
CASSLSTSGRYNEQFF
TGCGCCAGCAGCTTGTCGACTAGCGGGCGCTACAATGAGCAGTTCTTC
>TRBJ1-6|.|TRBV19|.
CASSGAANSPLHF
TGTGCCAGTAGTGGAGCAGCCAATTCACCCCTCCACTTT
>TRBJ1-2|.|TRBV29-1|.
CSVEDAPGDYGYTF
TGCAGCGTTGAAGATGCGCCAGGGGACTATGGCTACACCTTC
>TRBJ2-5|.|TRBV28|TRBD1
CASSFFRGQAQETQYF
TGTGCCAGCAGTTTTTTTAGAGGACAGGCTCAAGAGACCCAGTACTTC
>TRBJ2-7|.|TRBV6-6|.
CASSYPGTGPAEQYF
TGTGCCAGCAGTTACCCGGGGACGGGTCCAGCCGAGCAGTACTTC
>TRBJ2-7|.|TRBV7-9|.
CASSLGVSEQYF
TGTGCCAGCAGCTTGGGAGTTTCCGAGCAGTACTTC
>TRBJ1-2|few|TRBV19|.
CASTRAGYYGYTF
TGTGCCAGTACCCGCGCGGGCTACTATGGCTACACCTTC
>TRBJ2-1|.|TRBV6-5|TRBD1
CASSPGQGQDEQFF
TGTGCCAGCAGTCCGGGACAGGGGCAGGATGAGCAGTTCTTC
>TRBJ1-2|.|TRBV29-1|.
CSVEDIGRHYGYTF
TGCAGCGTTGAAGATATCGGACGGCACTATGGCTACACCTTC
>TRBJ2-3|medium-sized|TRBV4-3|TRBD2
CASSQGTSLGDTQYF
TGCGCCAGCAGCCAAGGGACTAGTTTAGGAGATACGCAGTATTTT
>TRBJ1-2|once|TRBV5-6|.
CASSLVSSPANYGYTF
TGTGCCAGCAGCTTGGTTAGCAGCCCCGCTAACTATGGCTACACCTTC
>TRBJ1-1|.|TRBV7-7|.
CASSPEGGTEAFF
TGTGCCAGCAGCCCCGAAGGGGGCACTGAAGCTTTCTTT
>TRBJ2-2|.|TRBV21-1|.
CAIAPFRTNTGELFF
TGTGCCATCGCCCCTTTCCGGACGAACACCGGGGAGCTGTTTTTT
>TRBJ2-1|.|TRBV18|.
CASSPPIAATYNEQFF
TGTGCCAGCTCACCCCCCATCGCAGCAACCTACAATGAGCAGTTCTTC
>TRBJ2-7|.|TRBV27|.
CASSPSPEGFNEQYF
TGTGCCAGCAGTCCCTCGCCGGAGGGATTCAACGAGCAGTACTTC
>TRBJ1-3|.|TRBV19|.
CASSMLQWDSGNTIYF
TGTGCCAGTAGTATGCTTCAGTGGGACTCTGGAAACACCATATATTTT
>TRBJ1-2|.|TRBV20-1|.
CSANYRDGYTF
TGCAGTGCTAACTACAGAGACGGCTACACCTTC
>TRBJ2-1|.|TRBV7-9|.
CASNKWADNEQFF
TGTGCCAGCAACAAATGGGCGGACAATGAGCAGTTCTTC
>TRBJ2-1|.|TRBV27|TRBD2
CASSSWTSREQFF
TGTGCCAGCAGTTCCTGGACTAGCCGTGAGCAGTTCTTC
>TRBJ2-1|.|TRBV7-6|.
CASSTRGGSYNEQFF
TGTGCCAGCAGCACTAGGGGGGGTTCCTACAATGAGCAGTTCTTC
>TRBJ2-7|.|TRBV19|.
CASSPTEVREQYF
TGTGCCAGTAGTCCCACCGAGGTCCGCGAGCAGTACTTC
>TRBJ2-2|once|TRBV10-1|.
CASRGTPDTGELFF
TGCGCCAGCAGAGGGACGCCGGACACCGGGGAGCTGTTTTTT
>TRBJ2-1|once|TRBV27|TRBD2
CASSLSAGEGYNEQFF
TGTGCCAGCAGTTTATCTGCGGGAGAGGGTTACAATGAGCAGTTCTTC
>TRBJ1-3|.|TRBV2|.
CASSEAGFYGITLYF
TGTGCCAGCAGTGAAGCGGGGTTTTACGGAATCACCCTCTATTTT
>TRBJ2-5|few|TRBV9|TRBD2
CASSARTSVETQYF
TGTGCCAGCAGCGCCCGGACTAGCGTGGAGACCCAGTACTTC
>TRBJ1-2|.|TRBV7-8|.
CASSTGGRYGYTF
TGTGCCAGCAGTACAGGCGGTCGGTATGGCTACACCTTC
>TRBJ2-1|.|TRBV9|TRBD2
CASSVQPGTSGRSEQFF
TGTGCCAGCAGCGTACAACCCGGGACTAGCGGGAGAAGTGAGCAGTTCTTC
>TRBJ1-2|once|TRBV29-1|.
CSANTDRYYGYTF
TGCAGCGCCAACACGGATCGTTACTATGGCTACACCTTC
>TRBJ1-2|few|TRBV4-3|.
CASSQDPVVDYGYTF
TGCGCCAGCAGCCAAGATCCCGTAGTTGACTATGGCTACACCTTC
>TRBJ2-7|.|TRBV11-2|.
CASSLTGFEGEQYF
TGTGCCAGCAGCTTAACGGGTTTCGAAGGGGAGCAGTACTTC
>TRBJ2-1|few|TRBV19|.
CASSAGNRAEQFF
TGTGCCAGTAGTGCCGGGAACCGAGCTGAGCAGTTCTTC
>TRBJ2-5|.|TRBV11-3|TRBD1
CASSLGRDRGRETQYF
TGTGCCAGCAGCTTAGGCCGGGACAGGGGGCGCGAGACCCAGTACTTC
>TRBJ1-4|.|TRBV7-8|.
CASSFTPSVATNEKLFF
TGTGCCAGCAGCTTTACTCCATCAGTTGCAACTAATGAAAAACTGTTTTTT
>TRBJ2-1|once|TRBV14|.
CASSQEGRGGPDNEQFF
TGTGCCAGCAGCCAAGAGGGGAGGGGGGGCCCCGACAATGAGCAGTTCTTC